A single sample gave rise to the 32 T cell receptor beta chains below, sequenced in a study of blood T cell repertoires in COVID-19. Only in-frame clones appear in the TCRdb table, and some are missing; sequencing was by immunoSEQ multiplex PCR. This table has around 200,000 clones, 85% to 90% appearing once. Sequences were obtained from peripheral blood. These receptor sequences come from a man between 70 and 80 years old with active or convalescent COVID-19.

This rearrangement joins TRBV18 to TRBJ2-7; D might be TRBD1 (5 bases). V lost 4 bases and J lost 2, with 15 bases in between. Germline values: CDR1 KGHSH, CDR2 LQKENI. The CDR3 extends over 15 amino acids. The CDR3 protein is CASSLGAEATYEQYF. In nucleotides, the CDR3 is TGTGCCAGCTCACTAGGGGCAGAAGCTACCTACGAGCAGTACTTC.

The chain uses TRBV18 and TRBJ1-6; D not resolved. The V end was cut by 2 bases, the J end by 9 bases, with 11 bases between. Per germline, CDR1 KGHSH and CDR2 LQKENI. The CDR3 consists of 14 residues. The CDR3 here is CASSPAVRGSPLHF. CDR3 bases: TGTGCCAGCTCACCAGCGGTAAGAGGTTCACCCCTCCACTTT.

The count of this clone is one. V is TRBV18 and J is TRBJ1-2; TRBD1 matches at 8 bases. V trimming: 4 bases; J trimming: 7 bases; junction bases outside the gene matches: 11. Germline V lookup: CDR1 KGHSH, CDR2 LQKENI. The CDR3 is made up of 15 amino acids. The CDR3 DNA sequence: TGTGCCAGCTCACTCGAGTCGGGACAGGCCCCTGGCTACACCTTC. It is translated as CASSLESGQAPGYTF.

The rearrangement links TRBV25-1 to TRBJ2-1; 12 bases line up with TRBD2. There are 15 residues in the CDR3. V trimming: 6 bases; J trimming: 9 bases; junction bases outside the gene matches: 9. Germline V gives CDR1 MGHDK, CDR2 SYGVNS. CDR3 sequence: CASRLTSGGPSEQFF. The CDR3 nucleotides read TGTGCCAGCAGATTAACTAGCGGGGGGCCTAGTGAGCAGTTCTTC.

V gene TRBV2 combines with J gene TRBJ1-1; TRBD1 matches 7 bases. The ends lost 7 bases at V and 5 bases at J; junction bases unmatched: 10. The germline CDR1 and CDR2 sequences are SNHLY and FYNNEI. The CDR3 is made up of 14 amino acids. The CDR3 nucleotides read TGTGCCAGCAAGGTACAGGGGACTCGAACTGAAGCTTTCTTT. This gives the protein CASKVQGTRTEAFF.

The chain couples TRBV5-1 to TRBJ2-7, with 9 bases matching TRBD2. The V gene end was trimmed by 1 base and the J gene end by 6 bases; junction bases not matched to a gene: 5. The germline V gene has CDR1 SGHRS and CDR2 YFSETQ. This CDR3 is built from 14 residues. This CDR3 reads CASSLLAGEGEQYF. In nucleotides, the CDR3 is TGCGCCAGCAGCTTGTTAGCGGGGGAAGGCGAGCAGTACTTC.

V usage is TRBV7-8 and J usage is TRBJ2-1; D is perhaps TRBD2 (8 bases). CDR1 and CDR2 from the germline V gene are SGHVS and FQNEAQ. Deletions cut 6 bases from V and 6 bases from J, with 21 bases between. The CDR3 spans 16 residues. The CDR3 coding sequence is TGTGCCAGCAGACAGGGGAGCGGGGGCCAGGGCAATGAGCAGTTCTTC. Amino acids: CASRQGSGGQGNEQFF.

This clone turned up a few times. This sequence joins TRBV29-1 and TRBJ2-7; 11 bases are shared with TRBD1. This CDR3 region has 14 residues. The germline V gene has CDR1 SQVTM and CDR2 ANQGSEA. V dropped 4 bases and J dropped 6; count of bases not matched to a gene: 8. CDR3 in DNA: TGCAGCGTTGCGTTCCGGGACAGGGGGACCGAGCAGTACTTC. Protein: CSVAFRDRGTEQYF.

V and J are TRBV5-1 and TRBJ2-2; 10 bases agree with TRBD1. CDR1 is SGHRS, CDR2 YFSETQ, per germline. The V segment lost 0 bases and the J segment 7 bases; nucleotides outside the gene matches: 6. The CDR3 sequence is 16 residues long. DNA of the CDR3: TGCGCCAGCAGCTTGGCGGGACAGGGGTTTTTCGGGGAGCTGTTTTTT. Translating it yields CASSLAGQGFFGELFF.

J is TRBJ1-6 and V is TRBV5-1; D ambiguous. The CDR3 covers 17 residues. From germline, CDR1 is SGHRS and CDR2 YFSETQ. V lost 3 bases and J lost 0, with 13 bases in between. CDR3 DNA sequence: TGCGCCAGCAGCTCCTCAAACACGGGCTCCTATAATTCACCCCTCCACTTT. This gives the protein CASSSSNTGSYNSPLHF.

The chain links TRBV11-2 to TRBJ2-7, with unresolved D. V was clipped by 5 bases and J by 2 bases, with 7 bases between them. From germline, CDR1 is SGHAT and CDR2 FQNNGV. This CDR3 spans 12 amino acids. The CDR3 protein is CASSQGAYEQYF. The CDR3, as DNA: TGTGCCAGCAGCCAAGGAGCCTACGAGCAGTACTTC.

V is TRBV29-1 and J is TRBJ2-3; TRBD1 matches at 9 bases. CDR1 and CDR2 from the germline V gene are SQVTM and ANQGSEA. The CDR3 has 15 residues. The ends lost 0 bases at V and 1 base at J; junction bases unmatched: 2. The CDR3 DNA reads TGCAGCGTTGAAGACCGGGACAGGGGCACAGATACGCAGTATTTT. Amino acids: CSVEDRDRGTDTQYF.

J is TRBJ2-1 and V is TRBV6-2 or TRBV6-3; 8 bases fit TRBD2. CDR1 and CDR2 (germline): MNHEY, SVGEGT. The CDR3 spans 15 residues. Unmatched junction bases numbered 2, after V lost 2 bases and J lost 2 bases. CDR3 loop: CASSYIAGTYNEQFF. As DNA, the CDR3 is TGTGCCAGCAGTTACATAGCGGGGACCTACAATGAGCAGTTCTTC.

For the CDR3, the DNA is TGTGCCACCAGTGGACACCGGGACATTCAAGAGACCCAGTACTTC. Translation: CATSGHRDIQETQYF. The chain employs TRBV24-1 and TRBJ2-5; possible D gene TRBD1, 6 bases. V was shortened by 5 bases and J by 2 bases, with 14 bases between the two germline ends. The germline V gene has CDR1 KGHDR and CDR2 SFDVKD. This CDR3 has 15 amino acids.

The chain combines TRBV15 with TRBJ2-7; perhaps TRBD2 as D (6 bases). Per the germline V gene, CDR1 is LNHNV and CDR2 is YYDKDF (reference sequence). V was cut by 0 bases and J by 0 bases, with 12 bases left in between. The CDR3 contains 16 residues. The CDR3 nucleotides read TGTGCCACCAGCAGAGATCGGGGCGGGATCTCCTACGAGCAGTACTTC. Amino acids: CATSRDRGGISYEQYF.

The chain uses TRBV10-3 and TRBJ1-2; D unclear. Germline V lookup: CDR1 ENHRY, CDR2 SYGVKD. The CDR3 sequence is 14 residues long. The germline V and J ends were trimmed by 2 bases and 4 bases, with 11 bases remaining between them. The CDR3 sequence: CAISESVTSYGYTF. In DNA, the CDR3 is TGTGCCATCAGTGAGAGTGTAACAAGCTATGGCTACACCTTC.

The rearrangement links TRBV19 to TRBJ2-1; TRBD2 agrees at 8 bases. In germline, CDR1 is LNHDA, CDR2 SQIVND (reference sequence). The V segment lost 7 bases and the J segment 7 bases; nucleotides outside the gene matches: 15. CDR3 length: 16 amino acids. The CDR3 DNA sequence: TGTGCCAGTACGGGCGGAGCGGGAGAGCAGTGGAATGAGCAGTTCTTC. Translation gives CASTGGAGEQWNEQFF.

This clone was detected only a few times. This rearrangement joins TRBV6-6 to TRBJ2-1, with 8 nucleotides matching TRBD2. Per germline, CDR1 MNHNY and CDR2 SVGAGI (reference sequence). After removal of 6 bases from V and 0 bases from J, the junction contained 7 bases not matched to a gene. CDR3 length: 16 residues. This chain's CDR3 is CASRRLALSSYNEQFF. CDR3 in DNA: TGTGCCAGCAGGCGACTAGCGCTGAGCTCCTACAATGAGCAGTTCTTC.

The CDR3: CASSPLPTGDYGYTF. In DNA, the CDR3 is TGTGCCAGCTCACCACTGCCGACAGGCGACTATGGCTACACCTTC. The chain recombines TRBV18 with TRBJ1-2; weak D call: TRBD1 (6 bases). The CDR3 totals 15 residues. V lost 1 base and J lost 3, with 12 bases in between. Germline lookup yields CDR1 KGHSH and CDR2 LQKENI.

This clone appeared a few times. The chain joins TRBV18 to TRBJ1-5; 9 positions match TRBD1. The germline gives CDR1 KGHSH, CDR2 LQKENI. This CDR3 spans 15 amino acids. J lost 6 bases, V lost 5 bases, and 8 bases had no gene match. In nucleotides, the CDR3 is TGTGCCAGCTCATCGGGGACAGGGATGGTTCAGCCCCAGCATTTT. It yields the protein CASSSGTGMVQPQHF.

The chain employs TRBV7-2 and TRBJ1-4; no clear D gene. The V end lost 3 bases, the J end lost 2 bases, and 13 bases lay between the germline ends. The CDR3 is 16 residues long. Germline assignment: CDR1 SGHTA and CDR2 FQGNSA. The CDR3 DNA follows: TGTGCCAGCAGCTTGATGAAGGGAGCGACTAATGAAAAACTGTTTTTT. It yields the protein CASSLMKGATNEKLFF.

The chain recombines TRBV7-2 with TRBJ2-2, with 11 bases lining up with TRBD1. The trim removed 5 bases at V and 7 bases at J, leaving 6 bases unmatched. CDR1 is SGHTA and CDR2 is FQGNSA in the germline V gene. The CDR3 is made up of 15 amino acids. The CDR3 spells CASSEGTGGDGELFF. CDR3 bases: TGTGCCAGCAGCGAAGGGACAGGGGGTGACGGGGAGCTGTTTTTT.

This chain uses TRBV21-1 with TRBJ1-5; TRBD1 reflects the table's D call only, with no check against the DNA. TRBV21-1 is listed as a pseudogene. This CDR3 is built from 19 residues. The CDR3 loop reads CASTYWDRGRDGSNQPQHF. DNA of the CDR3: TGTGCCAGCACTTATTGGGACAGGGGGCGTGATGGGAGCAATCAGCCCCAGCATTTT.

The chain couples TRBV19 to TRBJ1-2, with 8 bases identical to TRBD1. The germline CDR1 and CDR2 sequences are LNHDA and SQIVND (reference sequence). V was clipped by 2 bases and J by 7 bases; unmatched bases: 6. This CDR3 is built from 14 residues. CDR3 region: CASSIQTGESGYTF. The DNA of the CDR3 is TGTGCCAGTAGTATACAGACAGGGGAGAGTGGCTACACCTTC.

The V and J genes are TRBV18 and TRBJ1-1, with no clear D. The germline CDR1 and CDR2 sequences are KGHSH and LQKENI. The CDR3 loop spans 14 amino acids. V was clipped by 2 bases and J by 0 bases, with 7 bases between them. Written as DNA, the CDR3 is TGTGCCAGCTCACCAGGGCGTATGAACACTGAAGCTTTCTTT. Protein: CASSPGRMNTEAFF.

The CDR3 region is CASSSTLAGPYEQYF. The CDR3 DNA is TGTGCCAGCAGTTCGACTTTAGCGGGCCCCTACGAGCAGTACTTC. The chain has TRBV27 and TRBJ2-7; TRBD2 aligns across 7 bases. Germline CDR1 and CDR2: MNHEY and SMNVEV (reference sequence). CDR3 length equals 15 residues. The junction had 8 bases not matched to a gene; V was cut back by 4 bases and J by 2 bases.

The chain is built from TRBV19 and TRBJ1-5, with D possibly matching TRBD1 (5 bases). Germline CDR1 reads LNHDA; CDR2 reads SQIVND (reference sequence). V lost 3 bases and J 6 bases, leaving 21 bases between the germline ends. CDR3 length: 17 residues. CDR3: CASSIVLGRVPFQPQHF. As DNA, the CDR3 is TGTGCCAGTAGTATCGTTCTGGGCAGGGTGCCTTTTCAGCCCCAGCATTTT.

J is TRBJ2-7 and V is TRBV27, with 9 bases identical to TRBD1. Germline V lookup: CDR1 MNHEY, CDR2 SMNVEV (reference sequence). This CDR3 region has 15 residues. The trim removed 9 bases at V and 1 base at J, leaving 10 bases unmatched. The CDR3 DNA reads as TGTGCCAGTAGATCGTTGGGACAGGGATCCTACGAGCAGTACTTC. Amino acids: CASRSLGQGSYEQYF.

The chain has TRBV7-3 and TRBJ2-3; 8 nucleotides match TRBD1. CDR1 is SGHTA, CDR2 FQGTGA, per germline. Trimming at V came to 5 bases and at J to 4 bases, leaving 2 bases not matched to a gene. The CDR3 covers 13 residues. The CDR3 DNA reads as TGTGCCAGCAGCGAACAGGGGGCAGATACGCAGTATTTT. Translating it yields CASSEQGADTQYF.

The rearrangement links TRBV19 to TRBJ2-2; D is perhaps TRBD1 (6 bases). The V gene lost 7 bases and the J gene lost 5 bases, with 14 bases spanning the gap. This CDR3 region has 14 residues. Germline CDR1 reads LNHDA; CDR2 reads SQIVND (reference sequence). CDR3 nucleotides: TGTGCCAGTAAGGGGGTAGCGAGGACCGGGGAGCTGTTTTTT. This translates into CASKGVARTGELFF.

The genes are TRBV19 and TRBJ1-1; perhaps TRBD1 as D (5 bases). The germline CDR1 and CDR2 sequences are LNHDA and SQIVND (reference sequence). V shed 3 bases and J shed 4 bases, with 9 bases lying between them. The CDR3 is 13 residues long. CDR3 protein: CASSIAGGTEAFF. The CDR3 DNA follows: TGTGCCAGTAGTATCGCCGGGGGCACTGAAGCTTTCTTT. The whole variable domain, filled in from reference TRBV19 and TRBJ1-1, reads DGGITQSPKYLFRKEGQNVTLSCEQNLNHDAMYWYRQDPGQGLRLIYYSQIVNDFQKGDIAEGYSVSREKKESFPLTVTSAQKNPTAFYLCASSIAGGTEAFFGQGTRLTVV.

The chain couples TRBV10-3 to TRBJ1-4; TRBD1 is a possible D gene (5 bases). This CDR3 has 15 residues. Trimming removed 2 bases from V and 3 bases from J, with 10 bases in between. CDR1 is ENHRY and CDR2 is SYGVKD in the germline V gene. As DNA, the CDR3 is TGTGCCATCAGTGAGGGGGCTCTGGCTAATGAAAAACTGTTTTTT. Encoded protein: CAISEGALANEKLFF.